These T cell receptor beta chains were read from a single sample in a study of T cells in Graves' hyperthyroidism and ophthalmopathy. TCRdb fed the multiplex PCR reads into MiXCR, producing one record per CDR3 protein. The top ten hold 33% of the sample, which has some 300,000 distinct CDR3 sequences, 16% seen once. Specimen: blood. All receptors come from a man in his thirties or forties with Graves' hyperthyroidism. Both conserved end residues are part of each CDR3. Fields, in order: V gene, J gene, D gene, clone size, CDR3 protein, CDR3 DNA. D genes are given only for firm matches. Not every row has a clone size; where given, it reads once, few, many or a size class.

v_gene: TRBV30
j_gene: TRBJ1-5
d_gene: NA
abundance: few
CDR3aa: CAWNPGLSNQPQHF
CDR3nt: TGTGCCTGGAACCCAGGGTTGAGCAATCAGCCCCAGCATTTT

v_gene: TRBV7-2
j_gene: TRBJ2-2
d_gene: NA
abundance: many
CDR3aa: CASSLDIGPSGELFF
CDR3nt: TGTGCCAGCAGCTTAGATATAGGGCCCTCCGGGGAGCTGTTTTTT

v_gene: TRBV12-3/TRBV12-4
j_gene: TRBJ1-2
d_gene: TRBD1
abundance: many
CDR3aa: CASTFGQGNYGYTF
CDR3nt: TGTGCCAGCACTTTTGGACAGGGGAACTATGGCTACACCTTC

v_gene: TRBV28
j_gene: TRBJ2-7
d_gene: NA
abundance: many
CDR3aa: CASSPTGREVYEQYF
CDR3nt: TGTGCCAGCAGCCCTACAGGGAGAGAAGTCTACGAGCAGTACTTC

v_gene: TRBV18
j_gene: TRBJ1-5
d_gene: TRBD1
abundance: NA
CDR3aa: CASSPQGAVSNQPQHF
CDR3nt: TGTGCCAGCTCACCCCAGGGGGCGGTTAGCAATCAGCCCCAGCATTTT

v_gene: TRBV4-1
j_gene: TRBJ2-3
d_gene: NA
abundance: many
CDR3aa: CASSQVRGADTQYF
CDR3nt: TGCGCCAGCAGCCAAGTGAGGGGGGCAGATACGCAGTATTTT

v_gene: TRBV30
j_gene: TRBJ2-5
d_gene: NA
abundance: many
CDR3aa: CAWAAGLQETQYF
CDR3nt: TGTGCCTGGGCGGCGGGGCTCCAAGAGACCCAGTACTTC

v_gene: TRBV12-3/TRBV12-4
j_gene: TRBJ2-1
d_gene: TRBD2
abundance: many
CDR3aa: CASSLGAGFNEQFF
CDR3nt: TGTGCCAGCAGTTTGGGAGCGGGATTCAATGAGCAGTTCTTC

v_gene: TRBV20-1
j_gene: TRBJ2-3
d_gene: NA
abundance: NA
CDR3aa: CSARVVSGELFDTQYF
CDR3nt: TGCAGTGCTAGGGTCGTTTCGGGGGAGTTATTCGATACGCAGTATTTT

v_gene: TRBV27
j_gene: TRBJ1-5
d_gene: TRBD1
abundance: NA
CDR3aa: CASSLDRGGQPQHF
CDR3nt: TGTGCCAGCAGTCTAGACAGGGGAGGTCAGCCCCAGCATTTT

v_gene: TRBV7-3
j_gene: TRBJ2-2
d_gene: TRBD1
abundance: NA
CDR3aa: CASSLFGTGDTGELFF
CDR3nt: TGTGCCAGCAGCTTATTCGGGACAGGGGATACCGGGGAGCTGTTTTTT

v_gene: TRBV27
j_gene: TRBJ2-7
d_gene: TRBD2
abundance: many
CDR3aa: CASSLTSGAYEQYF
CDR3nt: TGTGCCAGCAGTTTGACTAGCGGGGCCTACGAGCAGTACTTC

v_gene: TRBV7-2
j_gene: TRBJ2-5
d_gene: NA
abundance: many
CDR3aa: CASSLADQETQYF
CDR3nt: TGTGCCAGCAGCTTAGCGGACCAAGAGACCCAGTACTTC

v_gene: TRBV30
j_gene: TRBJ1-5
d_gene: TRBD1
abundance: many
CDR3aa: CAWSVGTEGIFNQPQHF
CDR3nt: TGTGCCTGGAGCGTTGGGACAGAAGGGATATTCAATCAGCCCCAGCATTTT

v_gene: TRBV11-2
j_gene: TRBJ2-3
d_gene: TRBD2
abundance: once
CDR3aa: CASSYSGTSGSSDTQYF
CDR3nt: TGTGCCAGCAGCTACTCCGGGACTAGCGGGAGTTCAGATACGCAGTATTTT

v_gene: TRBV28
j_gene: TRBJ1-2
d_gene: NA
abundance: few
CDR3aa: CASSLTGVNYGYTF
CDR3nt: TGTGCCAGCAGTTTAACGGGGGTTAACTATGGCTACACCTTC

v_gene: TRBV27
j_gene: TRBJ2-1
d_gene: TRBD2
abundance: NA
CDR3aa: CASITGTSGNNEQFF
CDR3nt: TGTGCCAGCATCACCGGGACTAGCGGCAACAATGAGCAGTTCTTC

v_gene: TRBV3-1
j_gene: TRBJ1-3
d_gene: NA
abundance: NA
CDR3aa: CASSQDRRVINTIYF
CDR3nt: TGTGCCAGCAGCCAAGATCGACGGGTGATAAACACCATATATTTT

v_gene: TRBV15
j_gene: TRBJ2-2
d_gene: NA
abundance: many
CDR3aa: CATSRTVGRELFF
CDR3nt: TGTGCCACCAGCAGGACGGTAGGCAGGGAGCTGTTTTTT

v_gene: TRBV2
j_gene: TRBJ1-6
d_gene: TRBD1
abundance: many
CDR3aa: CASNIRQGSNSPLHF
CDR3nt: TGTGCCAGCAATATTCGACAGGGGTCGAATTCACCCCTCCACTTT

v_gene: TRBV5-1
j_gene: TRBJ1-4
d_gene: TRBD1
abundance: once
CDR3aa: CASSVGQGREKLFF
CDR3nt: TGCGCCAGCAGCGTCGGACAGGGGCGTGAAAAACTGTTTTTT

v_gene: TRBV2
j_gene: TRBJ2-1
d_gene: NA
abundance: many
CDR3aa: CASSETTSSEYEQFF
CDR3nt: TGTGCCAGCAGTGAAACAACTAGCTCCGAGTATGAGCAGTTCTTC

v_gene: TRBV20-1
j_gene: TRBJ2-7
d_gene: TRBD1
abundance: many
CDR3aa: CSAIQGAYSYEQYF
CDR3nt: TGCAGTGCTATCCAGGGGGCCTACTCCTACGAGCAGTACTTC

v_gene: TRBV9
j_gene: TRBJ2-2
d_gene: TRBD2
abundance: many
CDR3aa: CASGEGGGELFF
CDR3nt: TGTGCCAGCGGGGAGGGCGGCGGGGAGCTGTTTTTT

v_gene: TRBV11-2
j_gene: TRBJ2-1
d_gene: TRBD2
abundance: many
CDR3aa: CASTHKEEAGAPYNEQFF
CDR3nt: TGTGCCAGCACCCACAAAGAGGAAGCGGGAGCCCCCTACAATGAGCAGTTCTTC

v_gene: TRBV7-2
j_gene: TRBJ2-5
d_gene: NA
abundance: many
CDR3aa: CASSFHGTQYF
CDR3nt: TGTGCCAGCAGCTTCCATGGGACCCAGTACTTC

v_gene: TRBV29-1
j_gene: TRBJ1-2
d_gene: NA
abundance: NA
CDR3aa: CSVARPQGYTF
CDR3nt: TGCAGCGTTGCTCGTCCCCAGGGCTACACCTTC

v_gene: TRBV28
j_gene: TRBJ1-4
d_gene: NA
abundance: many
CDR3aa: CASSLQPATNEKLFF
CDR3nt: TGTGCCAGCAGTTTGCAGCCTGCAACTAATGAAAAACTGTTTTTT

v_gene: TRBV28
j_gene: TRBJ2-7
d_gene: NA
abundance: many
CDR3aa: CASSTDFYEQYF
CDR3nt: TGTGCCAGCAGTACGGACTTTTACGAGCAGTACTTC

v_gene: TRBV15
j_gene: TRBJ1-1
d_gene: NA
abundance: few
CDR3aa: CATSRFRGDTEAFF
CDR3nt: TGTGCCACCAGCAGGTTTAGGGGGGACACTGAAGCTTTCTTT

v_gene: TRBV5-6
j_gene: TRBJ2-7
d_gene: NA
abundance: NA
CDR3aa: CASSLPQRVAYELYF
CDR3nt: TGTGCCAGCAGCTTGCCCCAGCGGGTGGCCTACGAGCTGTACTTC

v_gene: TRBV3-1
j_gene: TRBJ1-3
d_gene: NA
abundance: NA
CDR3aa: CASSQDRRVSGNIIYF
CDR3nt: TGTGCCAGCAGCCAAGACCGACGGGTTTCAGGAAACATCATATATTTT

v_gene: TRBV10-3
j_gene: TRBJ2-7
d_gene: NA
abundance: NA
CDR3aa: CATSGQWGNEQYF
CDR3nt: TGTGCCACCTCCGGACAGTGGGGCAACGAGCAGTACTTC

v_gene: TRBV27
j_gene: TRBJ1-1
d_gene: NA
abundance: many
CDR3aa: CASSPVTGRRMNTEAFF
CDR3nt: TGTGCCAGCAGTCCCGTCACAGGGAGGCGGATGAACACTGAAGCTTTCTTT

v_gene: TRBV7-2
j_gene: TRBJ1-1
d_gene: NA
abundance: many
CDR3aa: CASSPGHLNTEAFF
CDR3nt: TGTGCCAGCAGCCCGGGACACTTGAACACTGAAGCTTTCTTT

v_gene: TRBV7-2
j_gene: TRBJ1-6
d_gene: NA
abundance: many
CDR3aa: CASSFIGNSPLHF
CDR3nt: TGTGCCAGCAGCTTCATAGGAAATTCACCCCTCCACTTT

v_gene: TRBV25-1
j_gene: TRBJ1-4
d_gene: TRBD1
abundance: NA
CDR3aa: CASSVHDRVGEKLFF
CDR3nt: TGTGCCAGCAGTGTTCATGACAGGGTTGGTGAAAAACTGTTTTTT

v_gene: TRBV29-1
j_gene: TRBJ1-1
d_gene: NA
abundance: many
CDR3aa: CSVAGRARNTEAFF
CDR3nt: TGCAGCGTTGCCGGCAGGGCGAGGAACACTGAAGCTTTCTTT

v_gene: TRBV5-1
j_gene: TRBJ2-3
d_gene: NA
abundance: few
CDR3aa: CASIPDGQTTDTQYF
CDR3nt: TGCGCCAGCATCCCCGACGGCCAGACAACAGATACGCAGTATTTT

v_gene: TRBV12-3/TRBV12-4
j_gene: TRBJ2-2
d_gene: TRBD2
abundance: many
CDR3aa: CASSFLAGGPSGELFF
CDR3nt: TGTGCCAGCAGTTTCCTAGCGGGAGGGCCGTCCGGGGAGCTGTTTTTT

v_gene: TRBV7-2
j_gene: TRBJ2-2
d_gene: TRBD1
abundance: NA
CDR3aa: CASSIPSRGTGELFF
CDR3nt: TGTGCCAGCAGCATACCCTCCAGGGGGACCGGGGAGCTGTTTTTT

v_gene: TRBV7-9
j_gene: TRBJ2-7
d_gene: TRBD2
abundance: many
CDR3aa: CASGTSGFYEQYF
CDR3nt: TGTGCCAGCGGGACTAGCGGATTCTACGAGCAGTACTTC

v_gene: TRBV7-9
j_gene: TRBJ2-3
d_gene: NA
abundance: many
CDR3aa: CASSQVGLPGDTQYF
CDR3nt: TGTGCCAGCAGTCAGGTGGGGCTCCCTGGGGATACGCAGTATTTT

v_gene: TRBV20-1
j_gene: TRBJ2-4
d_gene: NA
abundance: many
CDR3aa: CSATVGALGAKNIQYF
CDR3nt: TGCAGTGCTACCGTGGGGGCGTTAGGAGCCAAAAACATTCAGTACTTC

v_gene: TRBV27
j_gene: TRBJ2-3
d_gene: TRBD2
abundance: few
CDR3aa: CASSPHSGSSTDTQYF
CDR3nt: TGTGCCAGCAGTCCACATAGCGGGTCTAGCACAGATACGCAGTATTTT

v_gene: TRBV5-1
j_gene: TRBJ2-1
d_gene: NA
abundance: many
CDR3aa: CASSSNLNEQFF
CDR3nt: TGCGCCAGCAGCTCCAACTTAAATGAGCAGTTCTTC

v_gene: TRBV27
j_gene: TRBJ1-1
d_gene: NA
abundance: many
CDR3aa: CASSLVRGTEAFF
CDR3nt: TGTGCCAGCAGTTTGGTGAGGGGAACTGAAGCTTTCTTT

v_gene: TRBV20-1
j_gene: TRBJ2-5
d_gene: NA
abundance: NA
CDR3aa: CSARSTGTRYGTQYF
CDR3nt: TGCAGTGCTAGGAGTACCGGGACCCGGTATGGGACCCAGTACTTC

v_gene: TRBV20-1
j_gene: TRBJ2-7
d_gene: NA
abundance: many
CDR3aa: CSARVYLGADEQYF
CDR3nt: TGCAGTGCTAGAGTTTACTTGGGCGCCGACGAGCAGTACTTC